This T cell receptor beta chain is drawn from a study of blood T cell repertoires in COVID-19. Trimming removed 1 base from V and 5 bases from J, with 12 bases in between. This CDR3 comprises 14 residues. From germline, CDR1 is SGHDN and CDR2 FVKESK. The protocol was immunoSEQ multiplex PCR, while the TCRdb copy is restricted to in-frame clones and leaves out a portion. The sample consists of 45,000 to 55,000 clones, around four fifths of them appearing once. Source material: peripheral blood. This TCR was sampled from a man aged 50 to 60 with acute or convalescent COVID-19. This rearrangement joins TRBV14 to TRBJ2-7; TRBD1 is a possible D gene (5 bases). As DNA, the CDR3 is TGTGCCAGCAGCCAAGTTCTAGGGGCCAACGAGCAGTACTTC. It specifies CASSQVLGANEQYF.